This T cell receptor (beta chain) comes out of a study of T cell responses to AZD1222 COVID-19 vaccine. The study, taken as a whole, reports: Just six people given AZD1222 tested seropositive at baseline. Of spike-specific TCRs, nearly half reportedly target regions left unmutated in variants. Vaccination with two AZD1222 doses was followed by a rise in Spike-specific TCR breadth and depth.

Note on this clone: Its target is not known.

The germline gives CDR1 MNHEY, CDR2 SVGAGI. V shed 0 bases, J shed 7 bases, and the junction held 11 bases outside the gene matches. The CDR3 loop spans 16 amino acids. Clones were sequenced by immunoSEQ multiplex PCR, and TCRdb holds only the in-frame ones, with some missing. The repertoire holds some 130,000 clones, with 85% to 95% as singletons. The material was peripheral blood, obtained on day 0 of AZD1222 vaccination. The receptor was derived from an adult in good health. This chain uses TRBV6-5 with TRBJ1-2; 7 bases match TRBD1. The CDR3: CASSYSNQGERGGYTF. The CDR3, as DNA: TGTGCCAGCAGTTACTCTAACCAGGGGGAACGGGGTGGCTACACCTTC.